This T cell receptor beta chain was captured by sequencing in a study of T cell repertoires in cytomegalovirus infection. Looked up from germline, CDR1 is SGHAT and CDR2 is FQDESV (reference sequence). The trim removed 4 bases at V and 8 bases at J, leaving 10 bases unmatched. The CDR3 totals 16 residues. TCRdb fed the reads into MiXCR, producing one record per CDR3 protein. The sample includes 560,000 or so distinct CDR3 sequences, approximately 15% seen only once; the top ten take more than 20%. This clonotype was picked up a small number of times. Sequencing used CD8+ T cells from PBMCs. This receptor was identified in a human donor in good health (CMV status not recorded). Some clones in this sample may be carry-over from other donors' samples. V is TRBV11-1 and J is TRBJ2-1, with 11 bases that match TRBD2. This CDR3 reads CASSSELAGATDEQFF. The CDR3 nucleotides read TGTGCCAGCAGCTCCGAACTAGCGGGAGCGACCGATGAGCAGTTCTTC.